Shown below are 20 T cell receptor beta chains from a single sample sequenced in a study of T cell clonality in common variable immunodeficiency (dated by TCRdb to about 2015). Summary of the overall study and its limitations: CVID TCRbeta sequences were reported to have fewer deletions and N-nucleotide insertions and to lack highly modified clones with 13 or more V deletions.

The library relied on the immunoSEQ multiplex PCR assay. The immuneACCESS repertoire file appears here via TCRdb, limited to in-frame rearrangements. These files lack a portion of the clones; in checked studies, under half of the deficit traces to unresolved V genes, and the cause of the others is not known. The table for this sample lists about 26,000 clones, none of them counted only once. In total, the top ten clones hold 24% of the sample. The antigens these receptors bind are not known. Source material: peripheral blood mononuclear cells. All receptors come from a human donor with common variable immunodeficiency.

This clone was counted many times. The observed sequence ends 3 residues before the CDR3 terminus, with the missing tail filled in from the germline J gene. The genes are TRBV20-1 and TRBJ2-2; 8 nucleotides agree with TRBD1. The V and J ends lost 3 bases and 2 bases, in that order; junction bases with no gene match: 8. Germline V gene lookup returns CDR1 DFQATT and CDR2 SNEGSKA (reference sequence). The length of the CDR3 is 16 residues. The DNA read from the CDR3 is TGCAGTGCTAGCACAATGACAGGGGCCAACACCGGGGAG. The encoded protein is CSASTMTGANTGE. The entire CDR3 sequence reads CSASTMTGANTGELFF.

By frequency in the sample, this clone is medium-sized. Coverage ceases 3 residues before the CDR3 finishes, and the germline J gene fills in the end. The V and J genes are TRBV2 and TRBJ1-4; D unresolved. V was trimmed by 2 bases and J by 8 bases, leaving 9 bases between them. The CDR3 has 13 amino acids. CDR1 SNHLY and CDR2 FYNNEI come from the germline V gene. The sequenced part of the CDR3 DNA is TGTGCCAGCAGTGAAACTCCCCGGGAAAAA. Translation: CASSETPREK. The complete CDR3 sequence is CASSETPREKLFF.

Ten or more counts support this clone. The CDR3 end is not reached by the read, which stops 3 residues before it; the germline J gene fills it in. This chain joins TRBV12-3 or TRBV12-4 and TRBJ1-1; 10 bases line up with TRBD1. With V trimmed by 6 bases and J by 3 bases, 4 bases remained unmatched. This CDR3 contains 14 residues. CDR3 DNA, as far as it was read: TGTGCCAGCAGGGCCGGGACAGGGGACACTGAA. This gives the protein CASRAGTGDTE. The whole CDR3 reads CASRAGTGDTEAFF.

This clone was counted ten times or more. The sequenced CDR3 bases are TGTGCCAGCAGCTTAGGACTAGCGGAACAAGAGACC. Translation: CASSLGLAEQET. The entire CDR3 sequence reads CASSLGLAEQETQYF. V usage is TRBV7-9 and J usage is TRBJ2-5, with 9 bases aligning to TRBD2. The read finishes 3 residues shy of the CDR3 end, and the germline J gene is used to complete it. Germline loops: CDR1 SEHNR, CDR2 FQNEAQ (reference sequence). Trimming at V came to 1 base and at J to 2 bases, leaving 2 bases not matched to a gene. CDR3 size: 15 residues.

This clone has a count of ten or more. The read terminates 3 residues before the CDR3 end, so the remaining end is supplied by the germline J gene. The chain combines TRBV29-1 with TRBJ1-1; D gene ambiguous. Trimming cost V 5 bases and J 4 bases, with 14 bases left between them. CDR1 is SQVTM, CDR2 ANQGSEA, per germline. The CDR3 runs to 13 residues. The CDR3 here is CSVSERVGTEAFF. The sequenced CDR3 bases are TGCAGCGTTTCTGAGAGGGTGGGCACTGAA.

This clone was observed at least ten times. The CDR3 end is not reached by the read, which stops 3 residues before it; the germline J gene fills it in. J is TRBJ1-6 and V is TRBV5-6; D unresolved. Germline CDR1 and CDR2: SGHDT and YYEEEE. The CDR3 sequence is 14 residues long. V was clipped by 0 bases and J by 7 bases, with 8 bases between them. This CDR3 is CASSLGTGNSPLHF. CDR3 bases read: TGTGCCAGCAGCTTGGGGACGGGGAATTCACCC.

This clone was picked up many times. The CDR3 end lies 3 residues beyond the end of the read and is filled in from the germline J gene. This chain links TRBV30 with TRBJ2-1, with a tentative D call TRBD2 (7 bases). Trimming pared 5 bases from V and 2 bases from J, leaving 13 bases between. Germline-derived CDR1 and CDR2 are GTSNPN and SVGIG (reference sequence). The length of the CDR3 is 14 residues. The CDR3 sequence: CAWARGAAYNEQFF. The sequenced part of the CDR3 DNA is TGTGCCTGGGCCCGGGGGGCCGCCTACAATGAG.

This clone was seen many times. The read ends 3 residues early relative to the CDR3; the germline J gene fills the gap. The genes are TRBV5-6 and TRBJ1-6; no clear D gene. Trimming took 2 bases from V and 7 from J, leaving 7 bases between them. The length of the CDR3 is 13 residues. CDR1 is SGHDT and CDR2 is YYEEEE in the germline V gene. The CDR3 DNA, read in part, is TGTGCCAGCAGCTTCGGTCCGAATTCACCC. Protein sequence: CASSFGPNSP. The CDR3, in full, reads CASSFGPNSPLHF.

To note about this clone: The read halts 3 residues ahead of the CDR3 end, with the missing end drawn from the germline J gene. This chain connects TRBV6-2 or TRBV6-3 to TRBJ1-5; D unclear. The CDR3 spans 16 residues. With 7 bases removed from V and 2 bases from J, the gap between germline ends came to 18 bases. Germline-derived CDR1 and CDR2 are MNHEY and SVGEGT. The CDR3 bases that were read are TGTGCCAGCAACTGGAGAACTTACGCGGGCAATCAGCCC. It translates to CASNWRTYAGNQP. The entire CDR3 reads CASNWRTYAGNQPQHF.

The table lists this clone with many counts. The read halts 3 residues ahead of the CDR3 end, with the missing end drawn from the germline J gene. This chain joins TRBV28 and TRBJ2-5; TRBD2 matches 9 bases. CDR3 size: 14 residues. V trimming: 8 bases; J trimming: 6 bases; junction bases outside the gene matches: 10. Germline lookup yields CDR1 MDHEN and CDR2 SYDVKM. The CDR3 sequence: CASRGGGGEKTQYF. The DNA read from the CDR3 is TGTGCCAGCCGCGGCGGGGGGGGCGAGAAGACC. Filled out from reference TRBV28 and TRBJ2-5, the complete variable domain reads DVKVTQSSRYLVKRTGEKVFLECVQDMDHENMFWYRQDPGLGLRLIYFSYDVKMKEKGDIPEGYSVSREKKERFSLILESASTNQTSMYLCASRGGGGEKTQYFGPGTRLLVL.

This clone has at least ten counts. The observed sequence ends 3 residues before the CDR3 terminus, with the missing tail filled in from the germline J gene. This chain uses TRBV7-8 with TRBJ1-1; unclear D gene. Trimming took off 7 bases at V and 0 bases at J, with 6 bases between the two ends. Germline V gene data show CDR1 as SGHVS and CDR2 as FQNEAQ. The CDR3 contains 12 residues. The CDR3 loop is CASTAVNTEAFF. The sequenced part of the CDR3 DNA is TGTGCCAGCACCGCAGTGAACACTGAA.

This clone was observed many times. The sequenced fragment ends 3 residues before the CDR3 boundary, so the rest is inferred from the germline J gene. The V and J genes are TRBV7-7 and TRBJ2-5, with unresolved D. V was clipped by 1 base and J by 3 bases, with 6 bases between them. Germline values: CDR1 SSHAT, CDR2 FNYEAQ (reference sequence). The CDR3 loop spans 13 amino acids. CDR3 sequence: CASSLGLEETQYF. The CDR3 DNA, read in part, is TGTGCCAGCAGCTTAGGGCTAGAAGAGACC. The full variable domain, with the rest looked up from reference TRBV7-7 and TRBJ2-5, is GAGVSQSPRYKVTKRGQDVTLRCDPISSHATLYWYQQALGQGPEFLTYFNYEAQPDKSGLPSDRFSAERPEGSISTLTIQRTEQRDSAMYRCASSLGLEETQYFGPGTRLLVL.

This clone was detected only a few times. Read coverage stops 3 residues before the CDR3 terminus; the germline J gene supplies the remainder. This chain uses TRBV11-2 with TRBJ2-5; 8 bases are shared with TRBD2. With 4 bases clipped from V and 4 bases from J, the junction kept 8 bases outside the gene matches. The CDR3 extends over 15 amino acids. CDR1 is SGHAT, CDR2 FQNNGV, per germline. The part of the CDR3 DNA that was read is TGTGCCAGCAGCTCAGTCTCCAGCGGGAGAGAGACC. This encodes CASSSVSSGRET. From start to end, the CDR3 is CASSSVSSGRETQYF.

This clone was picked up many times. The CDR3 end is not reached by the read, which stops 3 residues before it; the germline J gene fills it in. The chain couples TRBV5-4 to TRBJ2-6; no firm D call. Germline V gene lookup returns CDR1 SGHNT and CDR2 YYREEE (reference sequence). The CDR3 has 15 amino acids. Trimming left V 5 bases short and J 0 bases short, with 9 bases between. CDR3 DNA, as far as it was read: TGTGCCAGCAGGTCCAGGTCCTCTGGGGCCAACGTC. Its protein product is CASRSRSSGANV. The entire CDR3 is CASRSRSSGANVLTF.

The table lists this clone with many counts. With the read ending 3 residues before the CDR3 end, the germline J gene is used to fill in that end. This chain connects TRBV6-1 to TRBJ2-7; TRBD2 matches at 10 bases. This CDR3 contains 15 residues. Germline CDR1 reads MNHNS; CDR2 reads SASEGT. V was pared by 3 bases and J by 5 bases, with 7 bases of the junction left unmatched. The sequenced CDR3 bases are TGTGCCAGCAGTGAGGGGGGCCTAGCGGGGGACGAG. Protein product: CASSEGGLAGDE. The CDR3 reads in full as CASSEGGLAGDEQYF.

This clone was recorded many times. The CDR3 goes on 3 residues after the read ends, and that part is filled in from the germline J gene. This chain uses TRBV7-2 with TRBJ1-1; no reliable D call. The ends were cut back, 2 bases at V and 7 bases at J, with 11 bases in the middle. The CDR3 loop spans 13 amino acids. Germline V gives CDR1 SGHTA, CDR2 FQGNSA. The CDR3: CASSLREDFEAFF. Incomplete CDR3 DNA: TGTGCCAGCAGCTTAAGGGAGGACTTTGAA.

In the case of this clone: The observed sequence ends 3 residues before the CDR3 terminus, with the missing tail filled in from the germline J gene. V usage is TRBV11-2 and J usage is TRBJ2-7, with D possibly being TRBD1 (5 bases). The germline V gene encodes CDR1 SGHAT and CDR2 FQNNGV. This CDR3 comprises 15 residues. Trimming took 3 bases from V and 3 from J, leaving 15 bases between them. The covered CDR3 bases are TGTGCCAGCAGCTTGAGTGGCCAGGGTATCTACGAG. Its protein is CASSLSGQGIYE. The whole CDR3 sequence reads CASSLSGQGIYEQYF.

This clone was recorded a few times. The sequence runs out 3 residues before the end of the CDR3; the remainder is reconstructed from the germline J gene. The chain joins TRBV30 to TRBJ2-7, with D possibly being TRBD1 (6 bases). CDR1 is GTSNPN and CDR2 is SVGIG in the germline V gene (reference sequence). Between the trimmed V and J ends, which lost 2 bases and 0 bases, there was a span of 8 bases. The CDR3 is made up of 13 amino acids. The CDR3 reads CAWSKGGSYEQYF. The sequenced part of the CDR3 DNA is TGTGCCTGGAGTAAAGGGGGCTCCTACGAG.

This clone was counted many times. The CDR3 end is not reached by the read, which stops 3 residues before it; the germline J gene fills it in. The chain combines TRBV18 with TRBJ1-5; possible D gene TRBD1, 5 bases. V lost 1 base, J lost 7 bases, and 14 bases lay in between. This CDR3 spans 15 amino acids. In germline, CDR1 is KGHSH, CDR2 LQKENI. CDR3 bases read: TGTGCCAGCTCACCACTCGGGCCGGGGGAACAGCCC. Its protein product is CASSPLGPGEQP. The whole CDR3 sequence is CASSPLGPGEQPQHF.

In its sample, this clone was seen many times. The CDR3 end is not reached by the read, which stops 3 residues before it; the germline J gene fills it in. This sequence joins TRBV5-1 and TRBJ2-2, with 9 positions matching TRBD1. Trimming at V came to 4 bases and at J to 1 base, leaving 8 bases not matched to a gene. Germline V gene data show CDR1 as SGHRS and CDR2 as YFSETQ. The CDR3 has 17 amino acids. CDR3 sequence reads: CASSVGDRELNTGELFF. The CDR3 DNA, read in part, is TGCGCCAGCAGCGTAGGGGACAGGGAATTGAACACCGGGGAG.